Below, 2 T cell receptor beta chains from the same sample are listed, as sequenced in a study of blood T cell repertoires in COVID-19. Sequencing used immunoSEQ multiplex PCR; TCRdb keeps in-frame clones, though not all of them. The table lists 250,000 to 400,000 clones, about 89% of them singletons. Sequencing was done on a sample of PBMCs or T cells enriched from blood (not recorded which). Every receptor here comes from a woman aged 25 to 39 who had recovered from COVID-19.

The chain is built from TRBV3-1 (or the pseudogene TRBV3-2) and TRBJ2-5, with TRBD1 matching 9 bases. Germline V gives CDR1 LGHDT, CDR2 YNNKEL (reference sequence). The CDR3 is made up of 15 amino acids. V lost 4 bases to trimming and J lost 4 bases; unmatched junction nucleotides: 7. This CDR3 reads CASSPRDREVETQYF. The CDR3 nucleotides read TGTGCCAGCAGCCCCCGGGACAGGGAAGTAGAGACCCAGTACTTC.

The chain combines TRBV5-1 with TRBJ2-3; D unclear. The CDR3 contains 15 residues. Per germline, CDR1 SGHRS and CDR2 YFSETQ. V was shortened by 0 bases and J by 3 bases, with 11 bases between the two germline ends. CDR3 region: CASSLEAARTDTQYF. The CDR3 DNA is TGCGCCAGCAGCTTGGAGGCGGCTAGGACAGATACGCAGTATTTT.